The T cell receptor (beta chain) under discussion was sequenced for a study of T cells after yellow fever vaccination. This clonotype turned up a few times. TCRdb re-derived calls from the 5' RACE reads in MiXCR, one entry per CDR3 protein. Here the sample spans about 200,000 distinct CDR3 sequences, roughly 3.3% being singletons. V lost 0 bases, J lost 6 bases, and 15 bases lay in between. The CDR3 is 16 amino acids. CDR1 is MGHRA, CDR2 YSYEKL, per germline. The source material was CD4+ T cells sorted from PBMCs, sampled 10 days after the yellow fever booster vaccination. The clonotype comes from a man aged 18 to 30 who received the YFV17D yellow fever vaccine. The chain combines TRBV4-1 with TRBJ2-1; weak D call: TRBD1 (5 bases). CDR3 protein: CASSQDVGRPPNEQFF. In nucleotides, the CDR3 is TGCGCCAGCAGCCAAGATGTGGGGCGTCCCCCCAATGAGCAGTTCTTC.